In this sample, the clone carrying this T cell receptor (beta chain) turned up many times. Selection for sequencing was limited to patients who had shown CD8+CD57+ cell expansion by flow cytometry. The sample originates from a study of CD8+CD57+ T cells in acquired aplastic anemia. CDR3 and TCR beta VDJ profiling relied on a genomic DNA template. TCRdb passed the reads through MiXCR, listing each CDR3 protein once. There are around 200,000 distinct CDR3 sequences in the sample; about half occur only once, and over 10% lies in the top ten. CDR1 LNHDA and CDR2 SQIVND come from the germline V gene (reference sequence). V was shortened by 2 bases and J by 4 bases, with 9 bases between the two germline ends. There are 14 residues in the CDR3.

Sequencing used sorted CD4+, CD8+, or CD8+CD57+ T cells (not recorded which) from PBMCs. The TCR comes from a human donor with aplastic anemia. V is TRBV19 and J is TRBJ1-3; D unclear. The CDR3 region is CASSISGSGNTIYF. For the CDR3, the DNA is TGTGCCAGTAGTATAAGCGGGTCCGGAAACACCATATATTTT.